This T cell receptor beta chain appears in the sequencing data of a study of breast tumors, draining lymph nodes, adjacent tissues. The V gene's germline CDR1 is MNHEY and CDR2 SVGEGT. V gave up 2 bases and J gave up 3 bases, with 16 bases separating them. This CDR3 is 16 amino acids long. Breast cancer patients provided tissue from their axillary draining lymph nodes. In TCRdb, the multiplex PCR reads were re-called with MiXCR into one record per CDR3 protein. The sample has approximately 300,000 distinct CDR3 sequences, 30% seen once. Notes on the study in general: Tumor and nontumor repertoires were significantly more similar in luminal-like than in basal-like breast cancer.

In the case of this clonotype: The target antigen is unknown.

This sequence originates from a female donor with breast cancer. Some clones in this sample may be carry-over from other donors' samples. The chain has TRBV6-2 or TRBV6-3 and TRBJ1-1; perhaps TRBD1 as D (5 bases). Sequenced input: axillary lymph node tissue. The CDR3 protein is CASSYPGRGRDTEAFF. The CDR3, as DNA: TGTGCCAGCAGTTACCCCGGGAGGGGAAGGGACACTGAAGCTTTCTTT.